Detailed here is one T cell receptor beta chain. The clone's antigen remains unknown. Within one base of it there is no much larger clone, and no base qualities were kept. Libraries were built with 5' RACE. The sequencer was a NextSeq 500. Unique molecular identifiers were attached to individual cDNA molecules in the TCR library protocol so that sequencing error and PCR bias could be corrected. TCR alpha and beta chains were both sequenced, and the abundances of alpha and beta sequences in each sample were closely correlated with each other. The study's own analysis went as follows. Decombinator V4 was used to annotate the V gene, J gene and CDR3 of the TCR sequences. TCRs were defined as expanded if a significant change between any two time points was detected under a Poisson model with p below 0.0001. Abundances of TCRs were expressed as counts per million after normalisation to the total number of TCRs sequenced in each sample. MAIT TCRs were defined by TRAV1-2 paired with TRAJ12, TRAJ20 or TRAJ33, and iNKT TCRs by TRAV10 paired with TRAJ18. VDJdb, accessed on 1 November 2021, was searched for TCRs annotated for CMV, EBV and SARS-CoV-2, and TCRs annotated for more than one antigen were excluded. TCRdb reran the public reads through fastp at Q25 and MiXCR, keeping productive beta chains. Each entry is one CDR3 protein sequence, shown with its most common DNA and genes. The V and J calls shown here were made by TCRdb, not taken from the authors' results. The sample table holds 46,000 or so distinct CDR3 sequences, of which about 13% were seen once. The ten most abundant clones make up approximately 10% of the sample.

The study was a case-control design nested within a healthcare worker cohort in London, UK, with weekly nasopharyngeal swab PCR tests and blood sampling. Healthcare workers were recruited between 23 and 31 March 2020, during the week of the UK lockdown, and were followed weekly for up to 16 weeks. The CDR3, from cysteine to phenylalanine, totals 17 residues. Of all the DNA, just the CDR3 is kept, 51 bases in frame from base 1. From V the trimming removes 9 bases and from J it removes 0 bases, while the gene matches leave 10 bases of the junction unaccounted for. In the germline V gene (reference sequence), CDR1 corresponds to LNHDA and CDR2 to SQIVND. This entry comes from a study of early T cells in non-severe SARS-CoV-2 infection (dated by TCRdb to the early 2020s). Background for the entire study: Because TCR sequencing relied on bulk RNA taken from unsorted whole blood, pairing of alpha and beta chains was not possible.

The investigation overall reported the following: Matching against VDJdb was skewed toward anti-spike CD8 responses, likely underestimated virus-specific expansions, and missed private and CD4 specificities.

The origin of this receptor is an adult who was a healthcare worker with PCR-confirmed SARS-CoV-2 infection or an uninfected control (not recorded which). Recombination linked TRBV19 to TRBJ2-6, with 8 bases matching TRBD1. Material: whole blood. The CDR3 region: CASRRQGSYSGANVLTF. The bases are TGTGCCAGCCGGAGACAGGGGTCGTACTCTGGGGCCAACGTCCTGACTTTC.